The 9 T cell receptor beta chains in this list originate from one sample, sequenced in a study of PD-L1 blockade in urothelial cancer. Noted time point: pretreatment peripheral blood. This table comes from immunoSEQ multiplex PCR, and its TCRdb copy is limited to in-frame clones, with some not included. This sample yields approximately 100,000 clones, of which 89% are seen a single time; around 0.94% belongs to the top ten. The source material was PBMCs, sampled around atezolizumab (anti-PD-L1) treatment. These receptors were taken from a woman aged 80 or over with urothelial cancer.

Concerning this clone: At one of its ends the junction is not consistent with the germline gene, which may arise from a read error. The gene calls are TRBV4-2 and TRBJ1-1; 9 nucleotides match TRBD1. Germline V gene sequence: CDR1 LGHNA, CDR2 YNFKEQ. There are 16 residues in the CDR3. This CDR3 is CASTQITQGAKTEAFF. The CDR3 DNA sequence: TGTGCCAGCACCCAAATTACACAGGGGGCAAAGACTGAAGCTTTCTTT.

J is TRBJ2-3 and V is TRBV5-6; no clear D. This CDR3 contains 15 residues. Germline CDR1 SGHDT, CDR2 YYEEEE. Trimming stripped 0 bases from V and 2 bases from J, with 10 bases between. Here the CDR3 reads CASSLVVTDTDTQYF. In DNA form, the CDR3 reads TGTGCCAGCAGCTTGGTCGTGACTGACACAGATACGCAGTATTTT.

The chain recombines TRBV30 with TRBJ2-3, with 11 bases fitting TRBD2. Losses at the gene ends were 2 bases for V and 0 bases for J; bases not matched to a gene: 1. CDR3 length: 15 residues. CDR1 is GTSNPN, CDR2 SVGIG, per germline (reference sequence). The CDR3 loop is CAWSRLAGSTDTQYF. The CDR3 nucleotides are TGTGCCTGGAGTAGACTAGCGGGGAGCACAGATACGCAGTATTTT.

The gene calls are TRBV7-9 and TRBJ2-1, with D uncertain. The germline V gene encodes CDR1 SEHNR and CDR2 FQNEAQ (reference sequence). The CDR3 loop spans 11 amino acids. The V and J ends lost 5 bases and 5 bases respectively, with 4 bases between them. The CDR3 reads CASSRDNEQFF. The CDR3 DNA reads TGTGCCAGCAGCCGTGACAATGAGCAGTTCTTC.

The chain recombines TRBV28 with TRBJ2-1; D gene uncertain. V dropped 1 base and J dropped 3 bases, with 13 bases sitting between them. Germline V CDR1 and CDR2: MDHEN, SYDVKM. This CDR3 region has 16 residues. The CDR3 bases are TGTGCCAGCAGTTTATTTCCGGAGAAGGACTACAATGAGCAGTTCTTC. Protein product: CASSLFPEKDYNEQFF.

Regarding this clone: A junction end diverges from the germline sequence, so it may reflect a read error. The chain employs TRBV6-1 and TRBJ1-1; weak D call: TRBD1 (6 bases). The CDR3 length is 17 residues. CDR1 MNHNS and CDR2 SASEGT come from the germline V gene. CDR3 nucleotide sequence: TGTGCCAGCAGTGACAGGGGACCGATCAAGGAGAACGCTGAAGCTTTCTTT. Translated, it gives CASSDRGPIKENAEAFF.

V usage is TRBV19 and J usage is TRBJ2-3; maybe TRBD1 (5 bases). Deletions cut 5 bases from V and 1 base from J, with 10 bases between. CDR3 size: 14 residues. Germline CDR1 and CDR2: LNHDA and SQIVND (reference sequence). CDR3 residues: CASSPTRGTDTQYF. The CDR3 DNA reads TGTGCCAGTAGTCCGACCAGGGGCACAGATACGCAGTATTTT.

The gene calls are TRBV30 and TRBJ1-2; 7 bases agree with TRBD1. The CDR3 loop spans 14 amino acids. Germline CDR1 is GTSNPN and CDR2 is SVGIG (reference sequence). The ends lost 3 bases at V and 4 bases at J; junction bases unmatched: 8. The CDR3 region is CAWRTSTGIYGYTF. CDR3 nucleotide sequence: TGTGCCTGGAGGACCTCGACAGGGATCTATGGCTACACCTTC.

V usage is TRBV16 and J usage is TRBJ1-5; 8 bases are shared with TRBD1. The V and J ends lost 0 bases and 4 bases, in that order; junction bases with no gene match: 2. Germline-derived CDR1 and CDR2 are KGHSY and FQNENV. The CDR3 runs 15 residues. Here the CDR3 reads CASSQSRQGNQPQHF. The CDR3 nucleotides read TGTGCCAGCAGCCAATCACGACAGGGGAATCAGCCCCAGCATTTT.